In its sample, the clone carrying this TCR beta chain was seen a few times. The data belong to a study of spatial heterogeneity in lung cancer. Study background: Alpha-chain sequences were consistently detected in smaller numbers than beta-chain sequences.

The presence of a unique molecular identifier marked each TCR cDNA molecule. TCRdb itself ran the 5' RACE reads through MiXCR, one entry per CDR3 protein. The table lists some 45,000 distinct CDR3 sequences, about 11% of them singletons. The germline gives CDR1 MNHEY, CDR2 SVGAGI. The CDR3 totals 13 residues. V dropped 4 bases and J dropped 4 bases, with 8 bases sitting between them. Time point: sample taken at primary tumor resection. Extraction of whole RNA from tumor, nontumor lung or frozen PBMC preceded unsorted sequencing. Material: PBMCs, obtained at surgery. The chain has TRBV6-5 and TRBJ1-5; no definite D call. This sequence originates from a female donor with early-stage non-small cell lung cancer. The CDR3 region is CASSSQTNQPQHF. As DNA, the CDR3 is TGTGCCAGCAGTTCTCAGACTAATCAGCCCCAGCATTTT.